The following is a T cell receptor beta chain sequence with its context. Its antigen remains unknown. Clones were read by immunoSEQ multiplex PCR, and TCRdb kept only the in-frame ones, dropping some. Among tens of thousands of clones listed, 80% to 90% were seen once. This specimen belongs to a study of OX40 agonist ivuxolimab in advanced cancers. Study results and caveats: Low normalized clonal expansion also occurred in some nonresponding patients.

Per germline, CDR1 MNHEY and CDR2 SVGAGI. Trimming at V came to 2 bases and at J to 0 bases, leaving 3 bases not matched to a gene. The CDR3 loop spans 15 amino acids. Sequencing used CD4+ or CD8+ T cells sorted from blood, obtained in a trial of the OX40 agonist ivuxolimab. The chain employs TRBV6-5 and TRBJ1-1; TRBD1 matches 7 bases. This receptor was obtained from an adult with an advanced solid tumor such as melanoma, head and neck, liver or kidney cancer. CDR3 sequence: CASSYTGTVNTEAFF. The CDR3, as DNA: TGTGCCAGCAGTTACACCGGGACAGTGAACACTGAAGCTTTCTTT.